Here is one T cell receptor (beta chain) with its context. What it binds is unknown. The data derive from a study of shared clonotypes between healthy human individuals. Study-wide results and caveats: Larger estimated richness was generally recorded for naive subsets relative to memory subsets. Among donors, the sharing of clonotypes was expected to be influenced by sequencing depth.

V was trimmed by 9 bases and J by 2 bases, leaving 13 bases between them. CDR1 is MNHNS, CDR2 SASEGT, per germline. This CDR3 has 14 amino acids. It was about 210 ng DNA, some 30,000 T cell genomes, that sorted-subset replicate PCRs used. Sequenced by immunoSEQ multiplex PCR; TCRdb stores in-frame clones only, minus some. The top ten clones hold 0.11% to 0.15% of a sample with more than 2,000,000 clones, approximately 94% of them seen once. Input material: naive CD4+ T cells sorted from blood. Stated subset: CD45RA+ positively selected. The V gene is TRBV6-1, the J gene TRBJ2-2; D remains ambiguous. The receptor was isolated from a man aged 18-30 years in good health. CDR3 coding DNA: TGTGCCAGTCAAAGTACGGTCAACACCGGGGAGCTGTTTTTT. This sequence encodes CASQSTVNTGELFF.